The 24 T cell receptor beta chains reported below all come from one sample, sequenced in a study of T cell changes during pregnancy in multiple sclerosis (dated by TCRdb to the late 2010s). Libraries were prepared through the immunoSEQ multiplex PCR assay. TCRdb holds this immuneACCESS table with in-frame rearrangements only. Some clones are missing; in checked studies, unresolved V genes explain under half, and the rest has no known cause. For this sample the table gives 80,000 or so clones, of which 94% were detected only once. Of the sample, about 1% is held by the ten largest clones. Sequencing was performed on peripheral blood, taken in the second trimester of pregnancy. These receptors all come from a female donor in good health, enrolled as a control in a pregnancy study.

The rearrangement joins TRBV9 to TRBJ2-5, with a tentative D call TRBD2 (6 bases). The J call may be incorrect, as the DNA end agrees better with TRBJ2-7. Germline CDR1 SGDLS, CDR2 YYNGEE. This CDR3 region has 15 residues. The CDR3 here is CASSVGTSSSYEQYF. The CDR3, as DNA: TGTGCCAGCAGCGTCGGGACTTCCAGCTCCTACGAGCAGTACTTC.

This clone was seen a few times. In DNA, the CDR3 is TGCAGCGTTGAGGGCCTATCCTCAAACTATGGCTACACCTTC. It yields the protein CSVEGLSSNYGYTF. V usage is TRBV29-1 and J usage is TRBJ1-2; D remains unclear. The V end was cut by 3 bases, the J end by 2 bases, with 13 bases between. The CDR3 has 14 residues. Per germline, CDR1 SQVTM and CDR2 ANQGSEA.

The chain joins TRBV5-4 to TRBJ1-2; TRBD1 might be the D (6 bases). Trimming pared 2 bases from V and 7 bases from J, leaving 12 bases between. The CDR3 spans 13 residues. Looked up from germline, CDR1 is SGHNT and CDR2 is YYREEE (reference sequence). The CDR3 sequence: CASSLPLQGGYTF. The CDR3 nucleotides are TGTGCCAGCAGCTTACCCCTACAGGGTGGCTACACCTTC.

This clone was counted a single time. The rearrangement uses TRBV29-1 and TRBJ1-1, with TRBD1 identical over 8 bases. The trim removed 6 bases at V and 1 base at J, leaving 4 bases unmatched. The CDR3 runs 13 residues. The germline V gene encodes CDR1 SQVTM and CDR2 ANQGSEA. The CDR3 spells CSVRQGTNTEAFF. The CDR3 DNA is TGCAGCGTCCGACAGGGGACGAACACTGAAGCTTTCTTT.

The chain links TRBV6-4 to TRBJ2-3, with 7 bases fitting TRBD1. V shed 0 bases and J 2 bases; nucleotides not matched to a gene: 5. The CDR3 extends over 16 amino acids. Per germline, CDR1 MRHNA and CDR2 SNTAGT. This chain's CDR3 is CASSDSGTADTDTQYF. The CDR3 DNA reads as TGTGCCAGCAGTGACTCAGGGACAGCGGACACAGATACGCAGTATTTT.

J is TRBJ2-5 and V is TRBV4-1; 11 bases are shared with TRBD1. V was clipped by 3 bases and J by 4 bases; unmatched bases: 4. The CDR3 length is 15 residues. Germline V gives CDR1 MGHRA, CDR2 YSYEKL. In DNA form, the CDR3 reads TGCGCCAGCAGCCAGACCGGGACAGGGGGAGAGACCCAGTACTTC. Amino acids: CASSQTGTGGETQYF.

The chain uses TRBV7-8 and TRBJ2-7, with D unclear. The CDR3 covers 14 residues. In germline, CDR1 is SGHVS, CDR2 FQNEAQ. V lost 5 bases, J lost 4 bases, and 15 bases lay in between. CDR3 sequence reads: CASSRTTSFYEQYF. The CDR3 coding sequence is TGTGCCAGCAGCCGTACGACTTCGTTTTACGAGCAGTACTTC.

The chain links TRBV27 to TRBJ1-5; a weak D match, TRBD1 (5 bases). V was clipped by 3 bases and J by 9 bases, with 12 bases between them. There are 13 residues in the CDR3. Germline V lookup: CDR1 MNHEY, CDR2 SMNVEV (reference sequence). The CDR3 region is CASSFIRGGPQHF. DNA of the CDR3: TGTGCCAGCAGTTTCATACGGGGGGGGCCCCAGCATTTT.

The gene calls are TRBV28 and TRBJ1-4; D gene uncertain. Germline V lookup: CDR1 MDHEN, CDR2 SYDVKM. This CDR3 is built from 16 residues. Trimming left V 6 bases short and J 4 bases short, with 18 bases between. CDR3 sequence reads: CASSSRTGYFNEKLFF. The CDR3, as DNA: TGTGCCAGCAGCTCTCGTACGGGGTACTTTAATGAAAAACTGTTTTTT.

Here the CDR3 reads CASSPGQGSGQPQHF. Here the CDR3 DNA reads TGTGCCAGCAGCCCGGGACAGGGAAGCGGTCAGCCCCAGCATTTT. The chain links TRBV27 to TRBJ1-5, with 9 bases matching TRBD1. The CDR3 spans 15 residues. J was trimmed by 6 bases and V by 6 bases; bases with no gene match: 9. Germline loops: CDR1 MNHEY, CDR2 SMNVEV (reference sequence).

The rearrangement joins TRBV27 to TRBJ2-5; 15 bases fit TRBD2. The trim removed 1 base at V and 2 bases at J, leaving 2 bases unmatched. The CDR3 runs to 17 residues. CDR1 is MNHEY, CDR2 SMNVEV, per germline (reference sequence). The CDR3 sequence is CASSLFGLAGGQETQYF. The CDR3 DNA reads TGTGCCAGCAGTTTATTCGGACTAGCGGGAGGGCAAGAGACCCAGTACTTC.

V usage is TRBV11-2 and J usage is TRBJ2-7; TRBD1 agrees at 7 bases. The CDR3 covers 14 residues. Germline V gives CDR1 SGHAT, CDR2 FQNNGV. The V and J ends lost 5 bases and 2 bases, in that order; junction bases with no gene match: 6. This chain's CDR3 is CASSPGQDTYEQYF. Here the CDR3 DNA reads TGTGCCAGCAGCCCTGGACAGGACACCTACGAGCAGTACTTC.

The J gene is TRBJ2-2, the V gene TRBV18, with 10 positions matching TRBD2. This CDR3 contains 16 residues. Germline-derived CDR1 and CDR2 are KGHSH and LQKENI. V was pared by 2 bases and J by 5 bases, with 5 bases of the junction left unmatched. The CDR3 here is CASSPTLAGATGELFF. In DNA, the CDR3 is TGTGCCAGCTCACCAACTCTAGCGGGAGCAACCGGGGAGCTGTTTTTT.

J is TRBJ2-7 and V is TRBV4-1, with 7 bases matching TRBD2. This CDR3 comprises 17 residues. After removal of 2 bases from V and 4 bases from J, the junction contained 14 bases not matched to a gene. Germline values: CDR1 MGHRA, CDR2 YSYEKL. The CDR3 is CASSQSPGLVNPYEQYF. The CDR3 region has the DNA TGCGCCAGCAGCCAATCTCCCGGACTAGTTAATCCGTACGAGCAGTACTTC.

The chain employs TRBV10-3 and TRBJ2-6, with TRBD2 identical over 7 bases. J was trimmed by 3 bases and V by 6 bases; bases with no gene match: 8. This CDR3 region has 16 residues. CDR1 is ENHRY, CDR2 SYGVKD, per germline. CDR3 sequence reads: CAIRTQGGDGANVLTF. The CDR3 bases are TGTGCCATCAGGACCCAGGGAGGGGATGGGGCCAACGTCCTGACTTTC.

V usage is TRBV15 and J usage is TRBJ2-6, with 8 bases matching TRBD2. This CDR3 comprises 20 residues. Germline V gene data show CDR1 as LNHNV and CDR2 as YYDKDF (reference sequence). Trimming took 1 base from V and 3 from J; bases not matched to a gene: 14. CDR3 sequence reads: CATSRVYLAGSFYGANVLTF. Here the CDR3 DNA reads TGTGCCACCAGCAGAGTTTATCTAGCGGGTTCCTTCTATGGGGCCAACGTCCTGACTTTC. Together with reference TRBV15 and TRBJ2-6, the CDR3 gives the full variable domain: DAMVIQNPRYQVTQFGKPVTLSCSQTLNHNVMYWYQQKSSQAPKLLFHYYDKDFNNEADTPDNFQSRRPNTSFCFLDIRSPGLGDTAMYLCATSRVYLAGSFYGANVLTFGAGSRLTVL.

The rearrangement links TRBV14 to TRBJ2-2; 11 nucleotides line up with TRBD2. Looked up from germline, CDR1 is SGHDN and CDR2 is FVKESK. The trim removed 2 bases at V and 5 bases at J, leaving 7 bases unmatched. This CDR3 is 17 amino acids long. CDR3 bases: TGTGCCAGCAGCCAAAAAGCGACTAGCGGGATGACCGGGGAGCTGTTTTTT. Translation: CASSQKATSGMTGELFF.

The V call is TRBV19, the J call TRBJ2-7; 7 nucleotides align to TRBD1. Trimming at V came to 5 bases and at J to 5 bases, leaving 9 bases not matched to a gene. The V gene's germline CDR1 is LNHDA and CDR2 SQIVND (reference sequence). This CDR3 spans 14 amino acids. CDR3 protein: CASSAPGGTDEQYF. CDR3 DNA: TGTGCCAGTAGTGCGCCAGGGGGTACGGACGAGCAGTACTTC.

CDR3 coding DNA: TGTGCCAGTAGTACAACAGAAGAATATGGCTACACCTTC. The encoded protein is CASSTTEEYGYTF. The chain has TRBV19 and TRBJ1-2; D is ambiguous. V was trimmed by 4 bases and J by 5 bases, leaving 11 bases between them. Germline values: CDR1 LNHDA, CDR2 SQIVND (reference sequence). The CDR3 runs 13 residues.

This chain links TRBV6-6 with TRBJ1-2; TRBD1 is a possible D gene (5 bases). CDR3 length: 14 residues. Germline V lookup: CDR1 MNHNY, CDR2 SVGAGI (reference sequence). V was cut by 6 bases and J by 8 bases, with 19 bases left in between. In DNA, the CDR3 is TGTGCCAGCAGCCCGAAAGGGGTCGAGTCAGGCTACACCTTC. Its translation: CASSPKGVESGYTF.

The chain joins TRBV10-3 to TRBJ2-7; 13 nucleotides agree with TRBD2. This CDR3 region has 17 residues. V dropped 2 bases and J dropped 0; count of bases not matched to a gene: 4. Per germline, CDR1 ENHRY and CDR2 SYGVKD. The CDR3 bases are TGTGCCATCAGTGAGACTGGGACTAGCGGGATCTCCTACGAGCAGTACTTC. Protein product: CAISETGTSGISYEQYF.

The chain carries TRBV28 and TRBJ2-3; 7 bases are a match to TRBD2. Germline V gene sequence: CDR1 MDHEN, CDR2 SYDVKM. The CDR3 loop spans 14 amino acids. With V trimmed by 3 bases and J by 0 bases, 0 bases remained unmatched. In nucleotides, the CDR3 is TGTGCCAGCAGTTTGGGGGGGAGCACAGATACGCAGTATTTT. It codes for CASSLGGSTDTQYF.

This clone came up once. The chain joins TRBV28 to TRBJ1-3, with D possibly matching TRBD1 (6 bases). This CDR3 spans 14 amino acids. Germline V gene data show CDR1 as MDHEN and CDR2 as SYDVKM. V was cut by 5 bases and J by 0 bases, with 8 bases left in between. CDR3: CASSRDTSGNTIYF. As DNA, the CDR3 is TGTGCCAGCAGTCGGGACACCTCTGGAAACACCATATATTTT.

A note on this clone: At one of its ends the junction is not consistent with the germline gene, which may arise from a read error. V and J are TRBV11-1 and TRBJ2-3; possibly TRBD2 for D (7 bases). The CDR3 covers 15 residues. Germline V CDR1 and CDR2: SGHAT, FQDESV (reference sequence). The CDR3 DNA follows: TGTGCCAGCAGCCTAGCTGGAGGGGGACTATCTCCGCAGTATTTT. Protein product: CASSLAGGGLSPQYF.